This TCR beta chain stems from a study of OX40 agonist ivuxolimab in advanced cancers. The CDR3 length is 14 residues. The V segment lost 8 bases and the J segment 3 bases; nucleotides outside the gene matches: 5. Per germline, CDR1 MNHEY and CDR2 SMNVEV (reference sequence). A note on this clone: The target antigen is unknown.

The assay was immunoSEQ multiplex PCR, and TCRdb's table has in-frame clones only and misses some. The sample consists of around 46,000 clones, over 65% of them appearing once. General observations from the study: Clonal expansion in partial responders at 0.1-3.0 mg/kg ranked among the lowest.

The receptor comes from an adult with an advanced solid tumor such as melanoma, head and neck, liver or kidney cancer. The chain has TRBV27 and TRBJ2-1, with 9 bases that match TRBD2. Sequencing used CD4+ or CD8+ T cells sorted from blood, obtained in a trial of the OX40 agonist ivuxolimab. CDR3 residues: CASQTSGGYNEQFF. For the CDR3, the DNA is TGTGCCAGCCAGACTAGCGGAGGCTACAATGAGCAGTTCTTC.